The next 23 T cell receptor beta chains were all read from a single sample in a study of shared clonotypes between healthy human individuals. Sequenced by immunoSEQ multiplex PCR; TCRdb stores in-frame clones only, minus some. Here the sample spans 2 million to 2.5 million clones, 85% to 95% being singletons. The sample comprised naive CD4+ T cells from PBMCs. Subset specified: CD45RA+ positively selected. These receptors were taken from a man aged 18 to 30 in good health. Some clones in this sample may be carry-over from other donors' samples.

This clone has only one observation. The CDR3 nucleotides are TGTGCCATCAGTCGGACAGGGCCCTACGAGCAGTACTTC. Protein sequence: CAISRTGPYEQYF. J is TRBJ2-7 and V is TRBV10-3, with 8 bases matching TRBD1. The CDR3 is 13 residues long. Trimming cost V 5 bases and J 2 bases; bases outside gene matches: 2. The V gene's germline CDR1 is ENHRY and CDR2 SYGVKD.

The chain employs TRBV5-6 and TRBJ1-1, with D possibly TRBD1 on 6 matching bases. This CDR3 contains 14 residues. The V gene lost 2 bases and the J gene lost 4 bases, with 12 bases spanning the gap. Germline CDR1 reads SGHDT; CDR2 reads YYEEEE. This CDR3 reads CASSFTGWSTEAFF. For the CDR3, the DNA is TGTGCCAGCAGCTTCACAGGGTGGAGCACTGAAGCTTTCTTT.

This clone has a single count. The chain is built from TRBV7-2 and TRBJ2-1; tentatively, D is TRBD1 (5 bases). Trimming removed 4 bases at V and 7 bases at J, with 14 bases between. The CDR3 extends over 14 amino acids. CDR1 SGHTA and CDR2 FQGNSA come from the germline V gene. The DNA of the CDR3 is TGTGCCAGCAGCTCCAGGGTCGGAAGGAATGAGCAGTTCTTC. Translating gives CASSSRVGRNEQFF.

Notes on this clone: Additional DNA sequences in this sample encode the identical CDR3. The chain uses TRBV7-9 and TRBJ1-5; the D gene is possibly TRBD1 (6 bases). The CDR3 runs to 13 residues. The germline V gene has CDR1 SEHNR and CDR2 FQNEAQ (reference sequence). Trimming pared 4 bases from V and 4 bases from J, leaving 8 bases between. CDR3 region: CASSSTGNQPQHF. The CDR3 DNA follows: TGTGCCAGCAGCTCTACAGGGAATCAGCCCCAGCATTTT.

The chain has TRBV6-1 and TRBJ2-7; D is tentatively TRBD1 or TRBD2 (5 bases each). The germline V and J ends were trimmed by 1 base and 4 bases, with 17 bases remaining between them. There are 16 residues in the CDR3. Per germline, CDR1 MNHNS and CDR2 SASEGT. Here the CDR3 DNA reads TGTGCCAGCAGTGAAGTTTTGGGGGAACCAGTTTACGAGCAGTACTTC. Protein: CASSEVLGEPVYEQYF.

DNA of the CDR3: TGTGCCAGCAGTACAGGGAGCTCCTACAATGAGCAGTTCTTC. It translates to CASSTGSSYNEQFF. The V and J genes are TRBV14 and TRBJ2-1; possible D gene TRBD1, 6 bases. Trimming pared 6 bases from V and 0 bases from J, leaving 9 bases between. The germline V gene has CDR1 SGHDN and CDR2 FVKESK. The CDR3 is 14 residues long.

The chain joins TRBV7-9 to TRBJ1-2; D gene uncertain. This CDR3 is built from 15 residues. Germline CDR1 SEHNR, CDR2 FQNEAQ (reference sequence). V shed 0 bases and J shed 3 bases, with 11 bases lying between them. The CDR3 region has the DNA TGTGCCAGCAGCTTAGCGCTAAGGGAGGACTATGGCTACACCTTC. Protein product: CASSLALREDYGYTF.

This clone was picked up a small number of times. V usage is TRBV19 and J usage is TRBJ2-4; 8 bases match TRBD2. The CDR3 runs 15 residues. Trimming took 7 bases from V and 6 from J; bases not matched to a gene: 11. Germline assignment: CDR1 LNHDA and CDR2 SQIVND (reference sequence). CDR3 coding DNA: TGTGCCAGTACCCCAACACGGGAGGGACGAAACATTCAGTACTTC. It encodes CASTPTREGRNIQYF.

The rearrangement joins TRBV30 to TRBJ2-5; maybe TRBD2 (7 bases). V dropped 2 bases and J dropped 4 bases, with 11 bases sitting between them. Germline V gene data show CDR1 as GTSNPN and CDR2 as SVGIG (reference sequence). The CDR3 totals 13 residues. CDR3 loop: CAWSPRGGETQYF. The CDR3 nucleotides read TGTGCCTGGAGTCCAAGGGGGGGAGAGACCCAGTACTTC.

V gene TRBV6-5 combines with J gene TRBJ1-4; 7 nucleotides line up with TRBD1. Germline assignment: CDR1 MNHEY and CDR2 SVGAGI. The CDR3 is 14 residues long. V lost 6 bases, J lost 7 bases, and 8 bases stayed unmatched. Written as DNA, the CDR3 is TGTGCCAGCAGGAAACAGGGGAGGACTGAAAAACTGTTTTTT. Translated, it gives CASRKQGRTEKLFF.

About this clone: This specimen includes other DNA sequences encoding the same CDR3. The rearrangement links TRBV9 to TRBJ2-1; D may be TRBD1 (6 bases). Germline loops: CDR1 SGDLS, CDR2 YYNGEE. The CDR3 is 15 residues long. With 2 bases removed from V and 2 bases from J, the gap between germline ends came to 11 bases. The CDR3 DNA reads TGTGCCAGCAGCGTTGCAGGGGATCCCTACAATGAGCAGTTCTTC. This gives the protein CASSVAGDPYNEQFF.

The chain couples TRBV18 to TRBJ2-5, with TRBD1 matching over 7 bases. Trimming took 3 bases from V and 5 from J; bases not matched to a gene: 6. The CDR3 covers 14 residues. Germline CDR1 and CDR2: KGHSH and LQKENI. The CDR3 bases are TGTGCCAGCTCACCCCAGGGGGTTACGGAGACCCAGTACTTC. Amino acids: CASSPQGVTETQYF.

CDR3 nucleotides: TGTGCCGGAGGACAGGCCCTGAACACTGAAGCTTTCTTT. Its translation: CAGGQALNTEAFF. The chain has TRBV6-6 and TRBJ1-1; 7 bases line up with TRBD1. V lost 11 bases, J lost 0 bases, and 6 bases stayed unmatched. Per germline, CDR1 MNHNY and CDR2 SVGAGI (reference sequence). The CDR3 contains 13 residues.

V is TRBV4-1 and J is TRBJ2-1; 9 positions agree with TRBD2. The CDR3 is made up of 18 amino acids. Per germline, CDR1 MGHRA and CDR2 YSYEKL. After removal of 0 bases from V and 7 bases from J, the junction contained 13 bases not matched to a gene. The CDR3 region is CASSQDPLLAGPWNEQFF. The CDR3 nucleotides read TGCGCCAGCAGCCAAGATCCTCTCCTAGCGGGGCCTTGGAATGAGCAGTTCTTC.

This clone was observed once. The rearrangement uses TRBV15 and TRBJ2-7; TRBD1 matches 7 bases. The V and J ends lost 3 bases and 6 bases, in that order; junction bases with no gene match: 20. CDR1 and CDR2 (germline): LNHNV, YYDKDF (reference sequence). This CDR3 spans 18 amino acids. CDR3 DNA: TGTGCCACCAGCAGTTTTCCTCGGTTCTCGACCCCAGGGGGCGAGCAGTACTTC. Its translation is CATSSFPRFSTPGGEQYF. Full variable domain (rest looked up from reference TRBV15 and TRBJ2-7): DAMVIQNPRYQVTQFGKPVTLSCSQTLNHNVMYWYQQKSSQAPKLLFHYYDKDFNNEADTPDNFQSRRPNTSFCFLDIRSPGLGDTAMYLCATSSFPRFSTPGGEQYFGPGTRLTVT.

V gene TRBV14 combines with J gene TRBJ2-3; 9 nucleotides agree with TRBD2. This CDR3 spans 15 amino acids. With V trimmed by 5 bases and J by 4 bases, 7 bases remained unmatched. The germline V gene has CDR1 SGHDN and CDR2 FVKESK. CDR3 loop: CASSAMAGGPDTQYF. In nucleotides, the CDR3 is TGTGCCAGCAGCGCCATGGCGGGAGGGCCAGATACGCAGTATTTT.

The chain links TRBV19 to TRBJ2-7; D call uncertain. V was cut by 2 bases and J by 3 bases, with 8 bases left in between. The germline V gene has CDR1 LNHDA and CDR2 SQIVND (reference sequence). This CDR3 has 13 amino acids. The DNA of the CDR3 is TGTGCCAGTAGTATACGAACTGACTACGAGCAGTACTTC. Residues: CASSIRTDYEQYF. The full variable domain, with the rest looked up from reference TRBV19 and TRBJ2-7, is DGGITQSPKYLFRKEGQNVTLSCEQNLNHDAMYWYRQDPGQGLRLIYYSQIVNDFQKGDIAEGYSVSREKKESFPLTVTSAQKNPTAFYLCASSIRTDYEQYFGPGTRLTVT.

In the case of this clone: Other DNA sequences in the sample encode the same CDR3. The rearrangement uses TRBV6-5 and TRBJ2-7; 9 bases align to TRBD1. Germline CDR1 reads MNHEY; CDR2 reads SVGAGI. The J segment lost 4 bases and the V segment lost 0 bases, leaving 1 base of the junction unmatched. This CDR3 contains 14 residues. In DNA form, the CDR3 reads TGTGCCAGCAGTTACTCGGGACAGGGATACGAGCAGTACTTC. It is translated as CASSYSGQGYEQYF.

J is TRBJ2-3 and V is TRBV5-1; TRBD2 agrees at 13 bases. The CDR3 loop spans 18 amino acids. Per germline, CDR1 SGHRS and CDR2 YFSETQ. V lost 2 bases, J lost 0 bases, and 6 bases stayed unmatched. The CDR3 nucleotides are TGCGCCAGCAGCTTACCCGGGACTAGCGGGACTAGCACAGATACGCAGTATTTT. This gives the protein CASSLPGTSGTSTDTQYF.

The chain carries TRBV27 and TRBJ2-7; 11 bases fit TRBD1. Germline V gene lookup returns CDR1 MNHEY and CDR2 SMNVEV (reference sequence). V was clipped by 3 bases and J by 3 bases; unmatched bases: 10. This CDR3 comprises 17 residues. The CDR3 region is CASSFIARDRGDYEQYF. In nucleotides, the CDR3 is TGTGCCAGCAGTTTCATCGCGCGGGACAGGGGGGACTACGAGCAGTACTTC.

The chain employs TRBV7-8 and TRBJ1-2; 10 bases align to TRBD1. Germline V CDR1 and CDR2: SGHVS, FQNEAQ. This CDR3 region has 16 residues. V lost 3 bases, J lost 6 bases, and 10 bases stayed unmatched. The CDR3 region has the DNA TGTGCCAGCAGCTTCCTGGGACAGGGGTCGGGGAATGGCTACACCTTC. As protein: CASSFLGQGSGNGYTF.

This rearrangement joins TRBV4-1 to TRBJ2-1, with TRBD1 identical over 7 bases. V gave up 4 bases and J gave up 8 bases; unmatched junction bases: 5. This CDR3 comprises 13 residues. Looked up from germline, CDR1 is MGHRA and CDR2 is YSYEKL. The CDR3 spells CASSLKQGDEQFF. In DNA, the CDR3 is TGCGCCAGCAGCCTAAAGCAGGGGGATGAGCAGTTCTTC.

The chain carries TRBV4-1 and TRBJ1-5; the match to TRBD1 covers 7 bases. Trimming cost V 4 bases and J 2 bases; bases outside gene matches: 8. This CDR3 contains 16 residues. Germline V gives CDR1 MGHRA, CDR2 YSYEKL. The CDR3 loop is CASSPRQGPRNQPQHF. CDR3 nucleotides: TGCGCCAGCAGCCCCCGACAGGGCCCCCGCAATCAGCCCCAGCATTTT.